One sample yielded the 17 T cell receptor beta chains listed below, sequenced in a study of Ad26.COV2.S vaccination and SARS-CoV-2 variants (dated by TCRdb to the early 2020s). The library was obtained by the immunoSEQ multiplex PCR assay. As stored in TCRdb, this immuneACCESS dataset retains in-frame rearrangements with V and J assigned. A fraction of the clones does not appear; measured against another copy, unresolved V genes explain less than half of the discrepancy, and the remainder lacks a known reason. The sample includes approximately 500,000 clones, with around nine tenths observed a single time. The top ten hold around 13% of the sample. The sample's treatment or condition, from its label and the paper: around 19 received Ad26.COV2.S at low or high dose, single or two shots; about 5 received placebo; per-sample allocation not given. Repertoires of vaccine and placebo recipients were sequenced from samples taken on day 63 after the first injection.

The source material was peripheral blood, sampled in a trial of Ad26.COV2.S vaccine versus placebo. The receptors stem from a person between 18 and 60 years old who received the Ad26.COV2.S COVID-19 vaccine or a placebo.

This chain joins TRBV11-3 and TRBJ2-7; TRBD1 might be the D (5 bases). Germline V CDR1 and CDR2: SGHNT, YENEEA. The CDR3 covers 13 residues. V was shortened by 5 bases and J by 3 bases, with 11 bases between the two germline ends. The CDR3 loop is CASSKGLDYEQYF. DNA for the CDR3: TGTGCCAGCAGCAAGGGGCTTGACTACGAGCAGTACTTC.

This chain uses TRBV5-4 with TRBJ2-2; 12 bases are shared with TRBD2. The length of the CDR3 is 16 residues. The junction had 5 bases not matched to a gene; V was cut back by 3 bases and J by 5 bases. From germline, CDR1 is SGHNT and CDR2 YYREEE (reference sequence). CDR3 nucleotides: TGTGCCAGCAGCTCGACTAGCGGGAGTTTGACCGGGGAGCTGTTTTTT. It codes for CASSSTSGSLTGELFF.

The chain uses TRBV7-2 and TRBJ1-2; the D gene is possibly TRBD1 (5 bases). The germline V gene has CDR1 SGHTA and CDR2 FQGNSA. V lost 4 bases, J lost 6 bases, and 18 bases lay in between. The length of the CDR3 is 15 residues. As DNA, the CDR3 is TGTGCCAGCAGCTCCTTAGACAGATCCCCCCATGGCTACACCTTC. As protein: CASSSLDRSPHGYTF.

Worth noting for this clone: Other DNA sequences in this specimen translate into the identical CDR3. V and J are TRBV28 and TRBJ1-1; the D gene is possibly TRBD1 (5 bases). The CDR3 is made up of 14 amino acids. Germline V gene lookup returns CDR1 MDHEN and CDR2 SYDVKM. Trimming cost V 2 bases and J 5 bases, with 12 bases left between them. CDR3 sequence reads: CASSLQGGGTEAFF. The CDR3 nucleotides read TGTGCCAGCAGTTTACAGGGAGGTGGGACTGAAGCTTTCTTT.

J is TRBJ2-1 and V is TRBV13, with TRBD2 matching over 11 bases. The germline V gene has CDR1 PRHDT and CDR2 FYEKMQ (reference sequence). Trimming at V came to 5 bases and at J to 7 bases, leaving 22 bases not matched to a gene. This CDR3 region has 20 residues. CDR3 amino acids: CASSPRQGTSGWFGGNEQFF. CDR3 sequence (DNA): TGTGCCAGCAGCCCTCGACAGGGGACTAGCGGTTGGTTCGGTGGGAATGAGCAGTTCTTC.

CDR3 in DNA: TGTGCCAGCAGCCTACTCCCGGGACAGAGAAACACCATATATTTT. This codes for CASSLLPGQRNTIYF. The chain uses TRBV5-8 and TRBJ1-3; 7 bases fit TRBD1. In germline, CDR1 is SGHTS, CDR2 YDEGEE. The J segment lost 5 bases and the V segment lost 4 bases, leaving 9 bases of the junction unmatched. This CDR3 has 15 amino acids.

This clone came up a few times. This chain links TRBV18 with TRBJ1-1, with unresolved D. CDR3 length equals 15 residues. Trimming took 4 bases from V and 5 from J, leaving 17 bases between them. Germline V gene data show CDR1 as KGHSH and CDR2 as LQKENI. CDR3 sequence (DNA): TGTGCCAGCTCACGAGCGAACTTCGGGAGGACTGAAGCTTTCTTT. Translating gives CASSRANFGRTEAFF.

The V call is TRBV24-1, the J call TRBJ2-5; 10 bases align to TRBD2. The germline gives CDR1 KGHDR, CDR2 SFDVKD. The CDR3 loop spans 15 amino acids. The ends lost 3 bases at V and 7 bases at J; junction bases unmatched: 7. In DNA, the CDR3 is TGTGCCACCAGTGATACTAGCGGGAAGACGGGGACCCAGTACTTC. Translating gives CATSDTSGKTGTQYF.

V is TRBV7-9 and J is TRBJ2-7, with 9 bases lining up with TRBD1. The CDR3 has 16 residues. V lost 5 bases, J lost 6 bases, and 14 bases stayed unmatched. In germline, CDR1 is SEHNR, CDR2 FQNEAQ (reference sequence). CDR3 sequence: CASSPVQGAKLFEQYF. The CDR3 DNA is TGTGCCAGCAGCCCTGTACAGGGGGCTAAACTTTTCGAGCAGTACTTC.

V gene TRBV5-1 combines with J gene TRBJ2-7, with D perhaps being TRBD1 or TRBD2 (7 bases each). The CDR3 has 15 amino acids. Per the germline V gene, CDR1 is SGHRS and CDR2 is YFSETQ. Trimming left V 4 bases short and J 4 bases short, with 18 bases between. The CDR3 spells CASSQRGGQQYEQYF. The CDR3 coding sequence is TGCGCCAGCAGCCAAAGGGGGGGACAGCAGTACGAGCAGTACTTC.

The chain uses TRBV30 and TRBJ1-2; TRBD1 aligns across 8 bases. V shed 4 bases, J shed 5 bases, and the junction held 3 bases outside the gene matches. The CDR3 contains 12 residues. The germline V gene has CDR1 GTSNPN and CDR2 SVGIG (reference sequence). As DNA, the CDR3 is TGTGCCTGGAATCAGGGGGCTTATGGCTACACCTTC. Translating it yields CAWNQGAYGYTF.

The CDR3 DNA reads TGTGCCAGCAGTTTAATTTCATCCGGGACCACCTACAATGAGCAGTTCTTC. Its protein product is CASSLISSGTTYNEQFF. V gene TRBV28 combines with J gene TRBJ2-1; D may match TRBD1 or TRBD2 (5 bases each). CDR3 size: 17 residues. Germline loops: CDR1 MDHEN, CDR2 SYDVKM. Deletions cut 2 bases from V and 2 bases from J, with 16 bases between.

This CDR3 is CASSPWQGAGGYTF. DNA of the CDR3: TGTGCCAGCAGCCCGTGGCAGGGTGCGGGAGGCTACACCTTC. The V call is TRBV14, the J call TRBJ1-2; TRBD1 is a possible D gene (5 bases). The length of the CDR3 is 14 residues. CDR1 SGHDN and CDR2 FVKESK come from the germline V gene. V lost 4 bases and J lost 8, with 17 bases in between.

This sequence joins TRBV7-2 and TRBJ1-6; 8 bases fit TRBD1. Germline CDR1 is SGHTA and CDR2 is FQGNSA. Germline trimming cut 1 base from V and 7 bases from J; bases unmatched to any gene: 3. The CDR3 sequence is 15 residues long. CDR3 residues: CASSLVGQGNSPLHF. In DNA, the CDR3 is TGTGCCAGCAGCTTAGTTGGACAGGGAAATTCACCCCTCCACTTT.

The chain employs TRBV2 and TRBJ2-7; D gene ambiguous. The germline V and J ends were trimmed by 2 bases and 3 bases, with 5 bases remaining between them. The CDR3 is 12 amino acids. Germline values: CDR1 SNHLY, CDR2 FYNNEI. CDR3 sequence (DNA): TGTGCCAGCAGTGAAAATAGCTACGAGCAGTACTTC. It codes for CASSENSYEQYF. Combining the CDR3 with reference TRBV2 and TRBJ2-7 gives the whole variable domain EPEVTQTPSHQVTQMGQEVILRCVPISNHLYFYWYRQILGQKVEFLVSFYNNEISEKSEIFDDQFSVERPDGSNFTLKIRSTKLEDSAMYFCASSENSYEQYFGPGTRLTVT.

V and J are TRBV10-3 and TRBJ1-3, with D maybe TRBD1 (6 bases). Trimming took 8 bases from V and 0 from J, leaving 11 bases between them. CDR3 length equals 14 residues. CDR1 is ENHRY, CDR2 SYGVKD, per germline. The CDR3, as DNA: TGTGCCATCCGGGGGGGCCTCTCTGGAAACACCATATATTTT. Translated, it gives CAIRGGLSGNTIYF.

Worth noting for this clone: One end of the junction varies from germline; a read error may be responsible. This chain links TRBV6-1 with TRBJ2-4; 7 nucleotides align to TRBD1. This CDR3 has 15 residues. Germline assignment: CDR1 MNHNS and CDR2 SASEGT. The chain's CDR3 is CASSEGGAGKNIQYF. The DNA of the CDR3 is TGTGCCAGCAGCGAAGGGGGCGCGGGCAAAAACATTCAGTACTTC.